A single T cell receptor (beta chain) is shown here with its context. This sample stems from a study of cytomegalovirus exposure and HLA in healthy donors. CDR3 length equals 15 residues. CDR1 is MNHEY, CDR2 SMNVEV, per germline (reference sequence). Trimming shortened V by 6 bases and J by 4 bases, and 16 bases separated the two germline ends. The study ran its PCR with 60 Vbeta and 13 Jbeta primers. Generated by immunoSEQ multiplex PCR, the TCRdb table keeps only in-frame clones and is missing some. This repertoire shows some 120,000 clones, 84% found once; its top ten account for roughly 3%. Sequencing input: PBMCs. The rearrangement joins TRBV27 to TRBJ2-1; maybe TRBD2 (7 bases). The clonotype originates from a woman aged 18 to 35 in good health and CMV-seropositive. In DNA form, the CDR3 reads TGTGCCAGCAGATTAGGGGGGGGCTATTACAATGAGCAGTTCTTC. Protein: CASRLGGGYYNEQFF.